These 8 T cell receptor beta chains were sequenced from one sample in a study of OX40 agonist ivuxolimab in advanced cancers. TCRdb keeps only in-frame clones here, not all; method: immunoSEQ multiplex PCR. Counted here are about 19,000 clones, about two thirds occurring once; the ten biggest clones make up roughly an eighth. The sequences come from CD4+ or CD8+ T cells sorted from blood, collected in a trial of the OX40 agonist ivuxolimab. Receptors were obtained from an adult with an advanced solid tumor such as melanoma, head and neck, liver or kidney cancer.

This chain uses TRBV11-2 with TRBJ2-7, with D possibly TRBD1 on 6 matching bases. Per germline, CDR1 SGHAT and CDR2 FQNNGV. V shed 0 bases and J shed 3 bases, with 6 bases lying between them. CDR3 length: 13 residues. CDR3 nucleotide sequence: TGTGCCAGCAGCTTAGAGACAGGCTACGAGCAGTACTTC. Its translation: CASSLETGYEQYF.

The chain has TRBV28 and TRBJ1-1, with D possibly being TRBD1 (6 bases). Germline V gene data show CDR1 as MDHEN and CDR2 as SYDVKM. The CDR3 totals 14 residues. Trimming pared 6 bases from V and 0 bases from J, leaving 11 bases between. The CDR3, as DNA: TGTGCCAGCAGCTTTGGGGGGCTGAACACTGAAGCTTTCTTT. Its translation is CASSFGGLNTEAFF.

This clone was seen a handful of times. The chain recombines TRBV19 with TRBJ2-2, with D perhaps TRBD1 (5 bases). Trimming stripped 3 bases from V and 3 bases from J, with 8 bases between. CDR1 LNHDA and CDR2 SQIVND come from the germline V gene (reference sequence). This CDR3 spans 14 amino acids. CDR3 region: CASSIATDTGELFF. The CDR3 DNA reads TGTGCCAGTAGTATTGCGACAGACACCGGGGAGCTGTTTTTT.

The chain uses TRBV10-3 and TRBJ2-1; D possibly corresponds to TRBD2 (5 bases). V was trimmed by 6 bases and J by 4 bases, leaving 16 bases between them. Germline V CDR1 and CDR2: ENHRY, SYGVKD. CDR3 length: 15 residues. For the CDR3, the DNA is TGTGCCATCAGCGGAAGAGGGAGTGGATACAATGAGCAGTTCTTC. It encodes CAISGRGSGYNEQFF.

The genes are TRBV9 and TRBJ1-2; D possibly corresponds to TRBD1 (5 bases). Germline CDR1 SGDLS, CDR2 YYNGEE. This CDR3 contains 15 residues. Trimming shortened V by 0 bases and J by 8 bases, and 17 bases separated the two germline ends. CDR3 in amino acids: CASSVEGRVGLGYTF. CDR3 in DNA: TGTGCCAGCAGCGTAGAGGGCAGGGTTGGGCTCGGCTACACCTTC.

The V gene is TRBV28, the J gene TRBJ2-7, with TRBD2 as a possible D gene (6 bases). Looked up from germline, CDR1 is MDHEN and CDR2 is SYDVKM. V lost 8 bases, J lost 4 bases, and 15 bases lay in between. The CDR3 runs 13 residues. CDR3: CASETLGGYEQYF. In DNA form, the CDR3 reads TGTGCCAGCGAGACACTGGGGGGATACGAGCAGTACTTC.

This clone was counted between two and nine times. The CDR3 sequence is CASSLAGTWPFF. The CDR3 DNA reads as TGTGCCAGCAGCTTGGCCGGGACTTGGCCTTTCTTT. The chain uses TRBV5-6 and TRBJ1-1; a possible D gene is TRBD1 (5 bases). Trimming left V 0 bases short and J 12 bases short, with 12 bases between. The CDR3 runs 12 residues. The germline V gene encodes CDR1 SGHDT and CDR2 YYEEEE.

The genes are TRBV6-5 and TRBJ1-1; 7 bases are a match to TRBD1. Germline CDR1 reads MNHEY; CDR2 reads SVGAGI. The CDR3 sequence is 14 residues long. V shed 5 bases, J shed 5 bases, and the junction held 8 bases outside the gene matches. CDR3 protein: CASSTRQGDTEAFF. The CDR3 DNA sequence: TGTGCCAGCAGTACCCGACAGGGTGATACTGAAGCTTTCTTT.